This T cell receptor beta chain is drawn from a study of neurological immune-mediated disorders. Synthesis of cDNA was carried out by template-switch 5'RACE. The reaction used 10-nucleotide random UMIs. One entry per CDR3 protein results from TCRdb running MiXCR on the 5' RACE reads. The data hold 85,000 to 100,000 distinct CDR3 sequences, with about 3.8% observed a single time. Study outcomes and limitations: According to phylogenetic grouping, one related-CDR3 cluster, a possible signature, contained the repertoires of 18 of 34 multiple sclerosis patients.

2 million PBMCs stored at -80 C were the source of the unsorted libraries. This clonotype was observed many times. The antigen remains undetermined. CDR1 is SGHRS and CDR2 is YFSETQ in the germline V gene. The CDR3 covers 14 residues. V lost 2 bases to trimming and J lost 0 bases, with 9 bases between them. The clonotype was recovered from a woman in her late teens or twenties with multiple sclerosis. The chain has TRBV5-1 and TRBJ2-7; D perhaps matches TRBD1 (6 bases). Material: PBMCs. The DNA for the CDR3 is TGCGCCAGCAGCTTACAGGGATTCTCCTACGAGCAGTACTTC. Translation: CASSLQGFSYEQYF.